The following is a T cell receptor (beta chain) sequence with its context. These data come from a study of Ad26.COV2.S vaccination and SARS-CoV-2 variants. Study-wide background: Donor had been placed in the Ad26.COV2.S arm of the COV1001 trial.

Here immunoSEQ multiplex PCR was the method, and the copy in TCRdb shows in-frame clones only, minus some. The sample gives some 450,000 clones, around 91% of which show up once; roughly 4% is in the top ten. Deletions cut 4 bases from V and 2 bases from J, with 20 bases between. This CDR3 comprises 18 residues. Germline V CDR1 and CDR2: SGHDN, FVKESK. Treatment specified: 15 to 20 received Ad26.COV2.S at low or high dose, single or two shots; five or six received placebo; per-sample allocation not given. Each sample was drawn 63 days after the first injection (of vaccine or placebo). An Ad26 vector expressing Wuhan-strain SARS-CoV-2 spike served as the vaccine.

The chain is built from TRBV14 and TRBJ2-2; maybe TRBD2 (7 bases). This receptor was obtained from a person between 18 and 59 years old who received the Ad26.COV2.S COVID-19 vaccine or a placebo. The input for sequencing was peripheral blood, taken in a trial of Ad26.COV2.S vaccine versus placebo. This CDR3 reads CASSLTGRGAPNTGELFF. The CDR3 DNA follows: TGTGCCAGCAGCCTAACCGGACGGGGGGCGCCCAACACCGGGGAGCTGTTTTTT.